The 3 T cell receptor beta chains below come from one sample, sequenced in a study of cytomegalovirus exposure and HLA in healthy donors (dated by TCRdb to between 2016 and 2019). Library generation was performed with the immunoSEQ multiplex PCR assay. A mixture of 60 forward primers for TCR Vbeta segments and 13 reverse primers for TCR Jbeta segments was used in the multiplex PCR. TCRdb obtained this table from immuneACCESS and retained in-frame rearrangements with V and J assigned. These tables miss some clones; where compared with another copy, unresolved V genes account for less than half of the shortfall, and the remainder is unexplained. This sample lists approximately 250,000 clones; around 83% were detected once. The ten top clones hold around 0.23% of the sample. The sequencing sample was made of PBMCs. Source of these receptors: a girl under 10 years old in good health and CMV-seronegative.

The chain carries TRBV27 and TRBJ1-5; D is ambiguous. Germline CDR1 is MNHEY and CDR2 is SMNVEV (reference sequence). CDR3 length: 12 residues. The V end was cut by 1 base, the J end by 4 bases, with 2 bases between. The CDR3 spells CASSLLNQPQHF. CDR3 coding DNA: TGTGCCAGCAGTTTATTAAATCAGCCCCAGCATTTT.

The CDR3 reads CASAKYPSYEQYF. The CDR3, as DNA: TGCGCCAGCGCGAAATATCCTTCCTACGAGCAGTACTTC. This rearrangement joins TRBV10-1 to TRBJ2-7; D unresolved. V lost 8 bases, J lost 1 base, and 12 bases lay in between. CDR3 size: 13 residues. Looked up from germline, CDR1 is WNHNN and CDR2 is SYGVQD (reference sequence).

V gene TRBV19 combines with J gene TRBJ1-1, with no clear D. The CDR3 extends over 13 amino acids. V lost 7 bases and J 8 bases, leaving 17 bases between the germline ends. Germline CDR1 LNHDA, CDR2 SQIVND (reference sequence). This CDR3 reads CASKSGLTVEAFF. Here the CDR3 DNA reads TGTGCCAGTAAATCCGGACTTACGGTCGAAGCTTTCTTT.